This paragraph covers one T cell receptor (beta chain) sequence. Its antigen is still unknown. The sample comes from a study of beta chain features in type 1 diabetes. Study-wide results and limits: Within the patient group, naive, central memory and Treg TCRB repertoires appeared more similar to each other than within healthy donors. Type 1 diabetes patients showed a moderate but significant shortening of TCRB CDR3s in all four CD4+ subsets.

This CDR3 spans 15 amino acids. V shed 2 bases and J 5 bases; nucleotides not matched to a gene: 8. The germline CDR1 and CDR2 sequences are LNHNV and YYDKDF (reference sequence). Purity of each sorted population was above 98%. The authors reverse transcribed all of the isolated RNA, so sequencing captured expressed TCRB transcripts. Produced via immunoSEQ multiplex PCR; TCRdb's table is partial and in-frame only. Here the sample spans about 250,000 clones, 13% to 15% being singletons. The TCR was taken from a woman aged 40 to 49 in good health. The specimen was naive CD4+ T cells from blood. The chain combines TRBV15 with TRBJ2-5; TRBD1 agrees at 7 bases. CDR3 nucleotides: TGTGCCACCAGCAGAATGCAGGGGGTGAGCGAGACCCAGTACTTC. Its translation: CATSRMQGVSETQYF.